This T cell receptor (beta chain) was retrieved from a study of T cell responses to AZD1222 COVID-19 vaccine. Assay: immunoSEQ multiplex PCR; the TCRdb copy retains only in-frame clones and omits some. The sample records 120,000 to 150,000 clones, roughly 84% being singletons. Worth noting for this clone: The antigen is unknown.

The length of the CDR3 is 16 residues. J gave up 0 bases and V 0 bases, and 3 bases lay outside the gene matches. Germline V lookup: CDR1 ENHRY, CDR2 SYGVKD. General observations from the study: At baseline, just a handful of AZD1222 recipients tested seropositive. Repertoire samples came only from after the peak T cell response.

The input for sequencing was peripheral blood, taken 28 days after the second AZD1222 dose. The gene calls are TRBV10-3 and TRBJ2-7; 9 bases map to TRBD2. The origin of this receptor is an adult who received the AZD1222 COVID-19 vaccine. The CDR3 DNA sequence: TGTGCCATCAGTGAGTCGACTAGCGGAAGCTCCTACGAGCAGTACTTC. Its protein is CAISESTSGSSYEQYF.